Following are 16 T cell receptor beta chains from one sample sequenced in a study of regulatory T cells in long-lasting Graves disease. The time point here: newly diagnosed GD, antithyroid drugs for less than 3 months. The TCR library was made from RNA that had been extracted from PBMCs in TRIzol. The authors built TCR beta libraries using iRepertoire HTBI primers and Arm-PCR of CDR3 regions. Each CDR3 protein is one row after TCRdb ran MiXCR on the multiplex PCR reads. The sample consists of 510,000 or so distinct CDR3 sequences, 9.5% to 15% of them appearing once. These records were also assigned to another study, of T cells in Graves' hyperthyroidism and ophthalmopathy.

The source material was peripheral blood mononuclear cells (PBMCs), sampled at new diagnosis, from a patient treated with antithyroid drugs. These receptor sequences come from a woman aged 25-40 years with Graves disease.

The sample holds many counts of this clonotype. This chain links TRBV9 with TRBJ2-2; no firm D call. CDR3 length: 17 amino acids. The germline CDR1 and CDR2 sequences are SGDLS and YYNGEE. V was trimmed by 4 bases and J by 2 bases, leaving 18 bases between them. DNA for the CDR3: TGTGCCAGCAGCCCGATAGGAGCTGGCGCTAACACCGGGGAGCTGTTTTTT. It translates to CASSPIGAGANTGELFF.

This clonotype was observed many times. The rearrangement joins TRBV19 to TRBJ1-1, with D possibly matching TRBD1 (5 bases). Germline V gene sequence: CDR1 LNHDA, CDR2 SQIVND (reference sequence). The CDR3 is 14 amino acids. The V and J ends lost 5 bases and 0 bases respectively, with 10 bases between them. The CDR3 DNA reads TGTGCCAGTAGTCCACAGGCATTGAACACTGAAGCTTTCTTT. As protein: CASSPQALNTEAFF. Drawing the rest from reference TRBV19 and TRBJ1-1, the complete variable domain is DGGITQSPKYLFRKEGQNVTLSCEQNLNHDAMYWYRQDPGQGLRLIYYSQIVNDFQKGDIAEGYSVSREKKESFPLTVTSAQKNPTAFYLCASSPQALNTEAFFGQGTRLTVV.

This clonotype was detected only a few times. J is TRBJ1-1 and V is TRBV6-1; D perhaps matches TRBD1 (5 bases). Trimming took off 4 bases at V and 4 bases at J, with 16 bases between the two ends. This CDR3 comprises 15 residues. Germline V gives CDR1 MNHNS, CDR2 SASEGT. CDR3 sequence: CASSGSGGASTEAFF. CDR3 bases: TGTGCCAGCAGTGGTAGTGGAGGGGCGAGCACTGAAGCTTTCTTT.

This clonotype was picked up a small number of times. The chain is built from TRBV5-5 and TRBJ2-7; D is ambiguous. The CDR3 covers 13 residues. Germline V gives CDR1 SGHKS, CDR2 YYEKEE (reference sequence). Trimming removed 0 bases from V and 6 bases from J, with 10 bases in between. The CDR3 is CASSLAKDSEQYF. In nucleotides, the CDR3 is TGTGCCAGCAGCTTGGCCAAGGATTCCGAGCAGTACTTC.

This clonotype was seen repeatedly, ten times or more. The gene calls are TRBV5-1 and TRBJ1-2, with D possibly TRBD1 on 5 matching bases. V was clipped by 4 bases and J by 3 bases, with 13 bases between them. The CDR3 consists of 14 residues. From germline, CDR1 is SGHRS and CDR2 YFSETQ. CDR3 amino acids: CASSPRGEDYGYTF. CDR3 coding DNA: TGCGCCAGCAGCCCTCGAGGGGAAGACTATGGCTACACCTTC.

Many counts were recorded for this clonotype. V and J are TRBV12-3 or TRBV12-4 and TRBJ2-3, with D perhaps assigned TRBD1 or TRBD2 (5 bases each). CDR3 length: 15 residues. V was pared by 6 bases and J by 4 bases, with 17 bases between. DNA of the CDR3: TGTGCCAGCAGCGATTTCCGGGACCTGGCAGATACGCAGTATTTT. Translating gives CASSDFRDLADTQYF.

The sample holds many counts of this clonotype. V usage is TRBV30 and J usage is TRBJ2-3, with 9 bases aligning to TRBD2. The germline V gene encodes CDR1 GTSNPN and CDR2 SVGIG (reference sequence). J was trimmed by 0 bases and V by 0 bases; bases with no gene match: 1. CDR3 length: 15 residues. The CDR3 reads CAWSVTSGSTDTQYF. Written as DNA, the CDR3 is TGTGCCTGGAGTGTGACTAGCGGAAGCACAGATACGCAGTATTTT.

This clonotype has at least ten counts. The chain employs TRBV5-1 and TRBJ2-7; D remains unclear. This CDR3 is built from 15 residues. Trimming took off 0 bases at V and 4 bases at J, with 14 bases between the two ends. Germline V CDR1 and CDR2: SGHRS, YFSETQ. This CDR3 is CASSLAFGPTYEQYF. The CDR3 coding sequence is TGCGCCAGCAGCTTGGCCTTTGGGCCGACTTACGAGCAGTACTTC.

This clonotype was observed many times. V gene TRBV7-6 combines with J gene TRBJ2-3, with D unresolved. The CDR3 has 14 amino acids. Between the trimmed V and J ends, which lost 5 bases and 2 bases, there was a span of 11 bases. The germline V gene encodes CDR1 SGHVS and CDR2 FNYEAQ. The DNA of the CDR3 is TGTGCCAGCAGCCGAGCAGAGAACACAGATACGCAGTATTTT. As protein: CASSRAENTDTQYF.

This clonotype was recorded at least ten times. The CDR3 here is CASSPGGMNTEAFF. The CDR3 DNA is TGTGCCAGCAGTCCAGGGGGGATGAACACTGAAGCTTTCTTT. This chain connects TRBV28 to TRBJ1-1, with 7 bases matching TRBD1. CDR1 and CDR2 (germline): MDHEN, SYDVKM. CDR3 size: 14 residues. With 5 bases clipped from V and 0 bases from J, the junction kept 3 bases outside the gene matches.

This clonotype was observed many times. The chain is built from TRBV27 and TRBJ1-2, with D unclear. Trimming removed 2 bases at V and 4 bases at J, with 14 bases between. This CDR3 has 15 residues. Germline V gene lookup returns CDR1 MNHEY and CDR2 SMNVEV (reference sequence). CDR3 nucleotide sequence: TGTGCCAGCAGTTTAGGGCCGCAAAACGCCTATGGCTACACCTTC. Its protein product is CASSLGPQNAYGYTF.

Comments on this clonotype: A much larger clonotype is one base distant, so this may be a read error. The V and J genes are TRBV18 and TRBJ2-4; TRBD2 is a possible D gene (5 bases). CDR3 length: 15 amino acids. Germline-derived CDR1 and CDR2 are KGHSH and LQKENI. V was clipped by 0 bases and J by 13 bases, with 19 bases between them. The CDR3 is CASSPPRESNNEQYF. The CDR3, as DNA: TGTGCCAGCTCACCACCGAGGGAATCGAACAATGAGCAGTACTTC.

This clonotype was detected a few times. The chain carries TRBV19 and TRBJ1-2, with D tentatively TRBD1 (5 bases). This CDR3 is built from 12 residues. Germline V lookup: CDR1 LNHDA, CDR2 SQIVND (reference sequence). V shed 3 bases and J shed 5 bases, with 7 bases lying between them. The CDR3 DNA follows: TGTGCCAGTAGTATCCGACAGTATGGCTACACCTTC. Its protein product is CASSIRQYGYTF.

There are many counts of this clonotype. The rearrangement uses TRBV20-1 and TRBJ2-1; 7 bases agree with TRBD1. Per germline, CDR1 DFQATT and CDR2 SNEGSKA (reference sequence). CDR3 length equals 16 residues. Trimming removed 3 bases from V and 1 base from J; junction bases left unmatched: 9. This chain's CDR3 is CSARGSRGNSYNEQFF. The CDR3 DNA reads as TGCAGTGCTAGGGGCTCCAGGGGGAATTCCTACAATGAGCAGTTCTTC.

This clonotype was observed a handful of times. This chain uses TRBV28 with TRBJ1-5; D might be TRBD1 (5 bases). Trimming took 11 bases from V and 4 from J, leaving 15 bases between them. Germline values: CDR1 MDHEN, CDR2 SYDVKM. The CDR3 sequence is 13 residues long. The CDR3, as DNA: TGTGCCGGTTGCGGCCAGGGAAATCAGCCCCAGCATTTT. Amino acid sequence: CAGCGQGNQPQHF.

This clonotype was picked up many times. The chain employs TRBV18 and TRBJ1-5; possibly TRBD1 for D (5 bases). V lost 2 bases to trimming and J lost 3 bases, with 14 bases between them. The CDR3 covers 16 residues. Per germline, CDR1 KGHSH and CDR2 LQKENI. The CDR3 region has the DNA TGTGCCAGCTCACCAGTGCCCGGGGCTAACAATCAGCCCCAGCATTTT. It codes for CASSPVPGANNQPQHF.